A single T cell receptor beta chain is shown here with its context. Its target antigen remains unknown. No much larger clone exists at a distance of one base, and base qualities are not known. Explained via the paper, the time point label denotes: baseline before first vaccination. Samples from vaccinated people were obtained from the UK trials COV001 and COV002, which included a single-blind randomized controlled phase 2/3 trial of AZD1222 (ChAdOx1 nCoV-19) in healthy adults. For TCRbeta chain sequencing, PBMC samples were collected from trial participants at day 0 and at day 28 after the second dose. The data belong to a study of T cell responses to AZD1222 COVID-19 vaccine (dated by TCRdb to the early 2020s). With respect to the entire study: Because spike-specific TCR depth and breadth did not differ between the two schedules, AZD1222 recipients who got a second dose at roughly 4 weeks were pooled with those who got a second dose at roughly 12 weeks. Enrollment into the trials was organized by age into subgroups of 18-55, 56-69 and 70-plus years, and those subgroups contained approximately 150, 30 and 60 TCR-sequenced participants, respectively. A total of 233 trial participants underwent TCR sequencing, of whom roughly 210 had received two doses of AZD1222 and 26 had received two doses of the MenACWY control vaccine.

Overall study outcomes, separate from this receptor: The 56-69-year group was small, and its depth increase did not reach significance, likely because of low power. Conclusions about previously exposed vaccinees were limited because only a handful of AZD1222 recipients were SARS-CoV-2 seropositive at baseline. The vaccine-associated CD4 TCRs covered the entire spike protein, and the dominant responses fell in regions 160-218 and 743-854. Nearly half of unique spike-specific TCRs reportedly recognized epitopes outside regions mutated in the B.1.351 and B.1.1.7 variants. Because no day 14 peak-response samples were available, the repertoires could be characterized only after the peak T cell response. After two AZD1222 doses, spike-specific TCR breadth and depth were significantly higher than at day 0 and than in MenACWY recipients. Participants were mostly white British, with more females than males. The authors suggested clonal diversity may have been underestimated.

The CDR3 regions of human TCRbeta chains were subjected to immunosequencing. The paper's processing steps were these. TCRs in the repertoires were compared against a reference library of SARS-CoV-2-specific TCRs that had been generated with the MIRA antigen-specificity platform. Breadth was defined as the fraction of unique TCRs that were SARS-CoV-2-associated, and depth was defined as the fraction of total T cells that were SARS-CoV-2-associated. Using the MIRA data, each spike-specific TCR was mapped to the spike region that the TCR reacts to and placed in a CD4 or CD8 class. Log10-transformed breadth and depth values were compared by one-way ANOVA with Sidak's multiple comparisons tests. Not all clones reach the TCRdb copy of this immuneACCESS table, which keeps in-frame sequences only. Checked studies attribute under half of the gap to unresolved V genes and leave the rest unexplained. Clone size and V and J calls were adopted from that table, with D and trimming inferred from the DNA. Counted in this sample were some 130,000 clones; about 90% of them appeared once. In total, the top ten clones hold under 2.5% of the sample.

Sequences SGDLS (CDR1) and YYNGEE (CDR2) are obtained from the germline V gene. Compared with germline, V lacks 3 bases and J lacks 1 base; bases without a gene match: 6. The CDR3 holds 15 amino acids from the cysteine to the phenylalanine. Only the CDR3 part of the read is kept: 45 bases, read in frame from the first base. Material: peripheral blood, obtained on day 0 of AZD1222 vaccination. The sequence is built from TRBV9 and TRBJ2-7, with 8 central nucleotides matching TRBD1. The clonotype originates from an adult in good health. The nucleotide sequence reads as follows: TGTGCCAGCAGCGAGACAGGGGACTCATCCTACGAGCAGTACTTC. Translation gives CASSETGDSSYEQYF.